This is a list of T cell receptor beta chains from one sample in a study of shared clonotypes between healthy human individuals. Assay used: immunoSEQ multiplex PCR; TCRdb lists only in-frame clones, some missing. The table shows hundreds of thousands of clones, with 90% to 96% occurring only once. Source material: naive CD4+ T cells sorted from blood. All receptors derive from a woman aged 25 to 39 in good health. Both conserved end residues are part of each CDR3. D genes are given only for firm matches.

d_call j_call v_call cdr3_nt cdr3_aa
- TRBJ2-3 TRBV18 TGTGCCAGCTCACCCGGGAGCACAGATACGCAGTATTTT CASSPGSTDTQYF
- TRBJ1-1 TRBV6-5 TGTGCCAGCAGAGTAGTCTCGGGGACCTTGAAAGCTTTCTTT CASRVVSGTLKAFF
TRBD1 TRBJ1-5 TRBV27 TGTGCCAGCAGTTTATCCGGGACAGTCAATCAGCCCCAGCATTTT CASSLSGTVNQPQHF
- TRBJ2-7 TRBV27 TGTGCCAGCAGTTTTCCCGGGGCGTTGACCTACGAGCAGTACTTC CASSFPGALTYEQYF
- TRBJ1-5 TRBV30 TGTGCCTGGAGTGTGGTGGGAAATCAGCCCCAGCATTTT CAWSVVGNQPQHF
- TRBJ1-5 TRBV5-1 TGCGCCAGCAGCTTGGGTAGCAATCAGCCCCAGCATTTT CASSLGSNQPQHF
- TRBJ1-2 TRBV5-5 TGTGCCAGCAGTTCGGGACCCTCATCTGGCTACACCTTC CASSSGPSSGYTF
- TRBJ1-2 TRBV6-5 TGTGCCAGCAGTTACTCGGGCCTGGATAGTGGCTACACCTTC CASSYSGLDSGYTF
- TRBJ2-7 TRBV29-1 TGCAGCGTTGAAGTCTACATGAACTCCTACGAGCAGTACTTC CSVEVYMNSYEQYF
- TRBJ2-3 TRBV5-1 TGCGCCAGCAGCTTGGTTTCTCTTTCCACAGATACGCAGTATTTT CASSLVSLSTDTQYF
- TRBJ1-1 TRBV27 TGTGCCAGCAAGCAAGGGGAATGGGCTGAAGCTTTCTTT CASKQGEWAEAFF
TRBD2 TRBJ2-5 TRBV29-1 TGCAGCGTGCCCCTAGCGGACCTAAAAGAGACCCAGTACTTC CSVPLADLKETQYF
- TRBJ2-2 TRBV2 TGTGCCAGCAGTGACAGCTACACCGGGGAGCTGTTTTTT CASSDSYTGELFF
- TRBJ2-3 TRBV7-9 TGTGCCAGCAGCTTAGCTGGCGGGACGACAGATACGCAGTATTTT CASSLAGGTTDTQYF
TRBD2 TRBJ2-1 TRBV27 TGTGCCAGCAGTTACCCTAGCGGGAGAGGATTTGAGCAGTTCTTC CASSYPSGRGFEQFF
- TRBJ2-6 TRBV5-1 TGCGCCAGCAGAACAGGGCCTGGGGCCAACGTCCTGACTTTC CASRTGPGANVLTF
- TRBJ2-7 TRBV18 TGTGCCAGCTCAATCCTTCCAGCCACTGCTACCTACGAGCAGTACTTC CASSILPATATYEQYF